This TCR beta chain was captured by sequencing in a study of T cells in Graves' hyperthyroidism and ophthalmopathy. About the study: Prior to any treatment, at the point of initial diagnosis, peripheral blood was collected.

TCR beta CDR3 region amplification was performed from RNA transcripts. In the first-round RT-PCR of the TCR CDR3, the HTBI primer set was used. TCRdb re-called the multiplex PCR reads with MiXCR, one entry per CDR3 protein. Of hundreds of thousands of distinct CDR3 sequences listed, 16% are singletons. This clonotype showed up many times. The CDR3 contains 13 residues. The germline gives CDR1 MDHEN, CDR2 SYDVKM. Deletions cut 6 bases from V and 7 bases from J, with 13 bases between. Uncontrolled infection, other autoimmune disease, pregnancy or lactation excluded patients. Used for diagnoses were clinical symptoms, serum thyroxine and TRAb, thyroid ultrasound and orbital computed tomography.

Sequenced material: blood. The TCR was taken from a woman between 25 and 40 years old with Graves' hyperthyroidism. The chain combines TRBV28 with TRBJ1-5, with D possibly being TRBD1 (5 bases). The CDR3 DNA reads as TGTGCCAGCAGAAGGGTCGGGACCCAGCCCCAGCATTTT. Translated, it gives CASRRVGTQPQHF. The full variable domain, its missing parts supplied by reference TRBV28 and TRBJ1-5, is DVKVTQSSRYLVKRTGEKVFLECVQDMDHENMFWYRQDPGLGLRLIYFSYDVKMKEKGDIPEGYSVSREKKERFSLILESASTNQTSMYLCASRRVGTQPQHFGDGTRLSIL.